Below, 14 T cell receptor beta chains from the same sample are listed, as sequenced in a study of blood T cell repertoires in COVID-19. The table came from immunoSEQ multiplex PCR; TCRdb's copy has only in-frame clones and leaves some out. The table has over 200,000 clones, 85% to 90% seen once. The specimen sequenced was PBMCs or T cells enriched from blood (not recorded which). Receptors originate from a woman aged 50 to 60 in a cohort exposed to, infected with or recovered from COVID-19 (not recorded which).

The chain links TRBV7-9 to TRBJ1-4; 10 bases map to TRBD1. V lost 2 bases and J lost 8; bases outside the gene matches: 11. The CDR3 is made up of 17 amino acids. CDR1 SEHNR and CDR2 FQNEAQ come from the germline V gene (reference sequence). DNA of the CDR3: TGTGCCAGCAGCTTACTGGGACAGGGGAGGAAGGGCGAAAAACTGTTTTTT. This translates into CASSLLGQGRKGEKLFF.

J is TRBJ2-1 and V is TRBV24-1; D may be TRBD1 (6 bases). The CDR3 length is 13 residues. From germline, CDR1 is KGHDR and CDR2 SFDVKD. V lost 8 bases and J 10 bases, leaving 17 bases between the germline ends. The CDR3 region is CATKDSHGREQFF. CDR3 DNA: TGTGCCACCAAGGACAGCCACGGACGCGAGCAGTTCTTC.

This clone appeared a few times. The CDR3 DNA follows: TGTGCCAGCAGCGTAGGATGGGGGGGGCAAGATACGCAGTATTTT. Its translation is CASSVGWGGQDTQYF. The chain couples TRBV9 to TRBJ2-3, with a weak D call TRBD2 (7 bases). The CDR3 contains 15 residues. Germline V lookup: CDR1 SGDLS, CDR2 YYNGEE. V was cut by 0 bases and J by 5 bases, with 13 bases left in between.

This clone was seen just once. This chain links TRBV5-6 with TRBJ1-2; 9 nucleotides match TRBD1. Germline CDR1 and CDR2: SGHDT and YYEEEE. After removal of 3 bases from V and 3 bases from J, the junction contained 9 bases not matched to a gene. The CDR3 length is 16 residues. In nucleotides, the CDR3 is TGTGCCAGCAGCTCCGGGACAGGGTTTTTCCACTATGGCTACACCTTC. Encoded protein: CASSSGTGFFHYGYTF.

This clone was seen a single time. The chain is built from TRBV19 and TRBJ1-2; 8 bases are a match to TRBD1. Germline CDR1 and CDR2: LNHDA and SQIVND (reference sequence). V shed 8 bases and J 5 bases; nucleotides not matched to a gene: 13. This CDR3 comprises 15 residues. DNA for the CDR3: TGTGCCAGTTCGGCAGGGGGCCTTACTTTTTATGGCTACACCTTC. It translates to CASSAGGLTFYGYTF.

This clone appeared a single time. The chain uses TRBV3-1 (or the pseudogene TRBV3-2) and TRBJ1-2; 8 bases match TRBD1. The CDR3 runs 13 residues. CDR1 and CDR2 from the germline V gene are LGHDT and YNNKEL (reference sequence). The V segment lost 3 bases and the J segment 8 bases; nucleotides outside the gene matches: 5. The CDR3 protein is CASSHETGEGYTF. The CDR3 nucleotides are TGTGCCAGCAGCCATGAGACAGGGGAAGGCTACACCTTC.

The CDR3 reads CASSVETGVNTGELFF. CDR3 sequence (DNA): TGTGCCAGCAGCGTAGAGACAGGGGTAAACACCGGGGAGCTGTTTTTT. This chain uses TRBV9 with TRBJ2-2; 8 positions match TRBD1. The CDR3 length is 16 residues. The germline V gene has CDR1 SGDLS and CDR2 YYNGEE. V shed 0 bases and J 2 bases; nucleotides not matched to a gene: 3.

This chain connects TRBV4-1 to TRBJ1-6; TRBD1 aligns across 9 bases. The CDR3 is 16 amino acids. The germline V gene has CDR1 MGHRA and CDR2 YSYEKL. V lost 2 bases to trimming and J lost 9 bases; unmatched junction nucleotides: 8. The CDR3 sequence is CASSQPGQGWGSPLHF. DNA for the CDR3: TGCGCCAGCAGCCAACCTGGACAGGGGTGGGGTTCACCCCTCCACTTT.

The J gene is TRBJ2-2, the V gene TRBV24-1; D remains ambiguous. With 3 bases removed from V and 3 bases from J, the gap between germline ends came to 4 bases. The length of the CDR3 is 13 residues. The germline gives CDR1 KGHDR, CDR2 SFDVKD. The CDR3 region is CATSDGYTGELFF. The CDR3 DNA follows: TGTGCCACCAGTGATGGCTACACCGGGGAGCTGTTTTTT.

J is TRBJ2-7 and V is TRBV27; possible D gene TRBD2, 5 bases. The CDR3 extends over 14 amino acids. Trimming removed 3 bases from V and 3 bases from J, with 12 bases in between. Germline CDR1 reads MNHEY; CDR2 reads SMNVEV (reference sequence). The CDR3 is CASSFLGLNYEQYF. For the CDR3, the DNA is TGTGCCAGCAGTTTCTTAGGACTCAACTACGAGCAGTACTTC.

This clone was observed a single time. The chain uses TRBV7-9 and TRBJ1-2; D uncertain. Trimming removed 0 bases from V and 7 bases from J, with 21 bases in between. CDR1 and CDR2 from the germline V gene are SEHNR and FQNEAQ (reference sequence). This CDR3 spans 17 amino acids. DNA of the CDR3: TGTGCCAGCAGCTTAGCTTTGAGGACGTCCGGGAGGGTTGGCTACACCTTC. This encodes CASSLALRTSGRVGYTF.

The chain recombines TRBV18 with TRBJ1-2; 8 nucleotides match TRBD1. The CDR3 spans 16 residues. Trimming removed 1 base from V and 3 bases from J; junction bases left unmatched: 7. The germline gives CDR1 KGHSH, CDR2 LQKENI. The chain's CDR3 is CASSPQWAGGYYGYTF. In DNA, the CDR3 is TGTGCCAGCTCACCACAGTGGGCAGGGGGCTACTATGGCTACACCTTC.

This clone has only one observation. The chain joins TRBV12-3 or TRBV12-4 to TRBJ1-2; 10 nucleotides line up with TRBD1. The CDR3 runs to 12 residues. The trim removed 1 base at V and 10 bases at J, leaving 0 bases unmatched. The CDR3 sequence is CASSLGQGAYTF. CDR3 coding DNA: TGTGCCAGCAGTTTAGGACAGGGGGCCTACACCTTC.

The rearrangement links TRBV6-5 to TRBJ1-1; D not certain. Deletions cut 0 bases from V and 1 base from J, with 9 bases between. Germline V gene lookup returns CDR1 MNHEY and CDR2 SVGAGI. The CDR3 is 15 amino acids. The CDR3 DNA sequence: TGTGCCAGCAGTTACTCTGCAGACTCGAACACTGAAGCTTTCTTT. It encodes CASSYSADSNTEAFF.